This T cell receptor (beta chain) was recovered during a study of CD8+ T cells in alopecia areata. Study at large: C3H/HeJ graft donors with spontaneous alopecia, aged roughly 6-12 months, supplied skin that was transplanted onto female C3H/HeJ mice aged about 7-10 weeks.

Study-wide results and caveats: Clarity of TCR sharing across patients fell short of that in mice, possibly HLA-related.

CDR1 and CDR2 from the germline V gene are FNHDT and SITEND (reference sequence). J gave up 2 bases and V 5 bases, and 2 bases lay outside the gene matches. The CDR3 is 14 residues long. Cell sorting was performed on pooled cutaneous lymph node cells with CD4, CD8alpha, NKG2D, NKG2ACE and other markers. RNA was extracted and reverse transcribed into cDNA as the sequencing template. Produced via immunoSEQ multiplex PCR; TCRdb's table is partial and in-frame only. The sample shows more than 250,000 clones, none of them appearing just once. This clone was detected only a few times. What it binds is not known. The gene symbols are mouse symbols. The read ends 4 residues before the CDR3 terminus; that terminus is restored from the germline J gene.

This clonotype originated in a C3H/HeJ mouse with alopecia areata. The strain's MHC type: H2-k. V and J are TRBV19 and TRBJ2-3; 10 bases are a match to TRBD1. Source material: CD4+ T cells sorted from a lymph node. Incomplete CDR3 DNA: TGTGCCAGCAGGGACAGGGGGAATGCAGAA. Its protein is CASRDRGNAE. The CDR3 in full is CASRDRGNAETLYF.